Each of the 17 T cell receptor beta chains below was sequenced from the same sample in a study of T cell clones after liver transplantation. Produced via immunoSEQ multiplex PCR; TCRdb's table is partial and in-frame only. The table shows over 90,000 clones, with around four fifths occurring only once. The input for sequencing was CD4+ T cells from blood, taken around 44 months after liver transplant. The receptors shown here come from a human patient who received a liver transplant. A share of the T cells may be of graft donor origin.

This clone is judged large. This rearrangement joins TRBV5-4 to TRBJ1-2, with a possible D match to TRBD1 (5 bases). The CDR3 loop spans 14 amino acids. From germline, CDR1 is SGHNT and CDR2 YYREEE (reference sequence). V lost 4 bases to trimming and J lost 4 bases, with 14 bases between them. The CDR3 bases are TGTGCCAGCAGCCTACCGACAGCTGGCTATGGCTACACCTTC. Translation: CASSLPTAGYGYTF.

J is TRBJ1-5 and V is TRBV15; unclear D gene. Germline CDR1 and CDR2: LNHNV and YYDKDF (reference sequence). Trimming took 0 bases from V and 8 from J, leaving 14 bases between them. CDR3 length equals 15 residues. The CDR3 DNA reads as TGTGCCACCAGCAGAGATCGAGACTTATGGGAGCCCCAGCATTTT. Its protein is CATSRDRDLWEPQHF.

The chain carries TRBV7-7 and TRBJ2-5, with TRBD2 identical over 8 bases. Looked up from germline, CDR1 is SSHAT and CDR2 is FNYEAQ (reference sequence). The V gene end was trimmed by 8 bases and the J gene end by 5 bases; junction bases not matched to a gene: 10. The length of the CDR3 is 14 residues. The CDR3 sequence: CASAPGGDDETQYF. The CDR3 DNA is TGTGCCAGCGCCCCCGGGGGGGACGATGAGACCCAGTACTTC.

The gene calls are TRBV2 and TRBJ1-1; possibly TRBD1 for D (5 bases). This CDR3 has 12 amino acids. The germline V gene encodes CDR1 SNHLY and CDR2 FYNNEI. The CDR3, as DNA: TGTGCTTCAGAGGGGCAGGGCACTGAAGCTTTCTTT. Translating gives CASEGQGTEAFF.

The J gene is TRBJ1-5, the V gene TRBV11-2, with D possibly being TRBD1 (5 bases). Trimming removed 3 bases from V and 5 bases from J, with 14 bases in between. The germline CDR1 and CDR2 sequences are SGHAT and FQNNGV. The CDR3 is 15 amino acids. DNA for the CDR3: TGTGCCAGCAGCTTTAGCAGGGCCTGGGATCAGCCCCAGCATTTT. This gives the protein CASSFSRAWDQPQHF.

The gene calls are TRBV2 and TRBJ2-7, with 8 bases matching TRBD1. Germline V CDR1 and CDR2: SNHLY, FYNNEI. V trimming: 0 bases; J trimming: 7 bases; junction bases outside the gene matches: 8. The CDR3 runs 15 residues. The CDR3 spells CASSEALGRGQEQYF. The CDR3 coding sequence is TGTGCCAGCAGTGAAGCGTTAGGCAGGGGGCAGGAGCAGTACTTC.

This rearrangement joins TRBV11-2 to TRBJ1-1; D remains ambiguous. V lost 0 bases and J 0 bases, leaving 8 bases between the germline ends. CDR1 SGHAT and CDR2 FQNNGV come from the germline V gene. The CDR3 totals 15 residues. The CDR3 coding sequence is TGTGCCAGCAGCTTAGAATCCCTTCTGAACACTGAAGCTTTCTTT. This encodes CASSLESLLNTEAFF.

The CDR3: CASSFRGNTEAFF. The CDR3 DNA sequence: TGTGCCAGCAGCTTTCGGGGGAACACTGAAGCTTTCTTT. This chain uses TRBV7-2 with TRBJ1-1, with unresolved D. V was clipped by 3 bases and J by 1 base, with 6 bases between them. The CDR3 sequence is 13 residues long. Germline V gene lookup returns CDR1 SGHTA and CDR2 FQGNSA.

The V and J genes are TRBV7-2 and TRBJ1-5; the D gene is possibly TRBD1 (5 bases). Germline CDR1 SGHTA, CDR2 FQGNSA. The CDR3 length is 15 residues. Trimming removed 1 base at V and 6 bases at J, with 13 bases between. The CDR3 nucleotides read TGTGCCAGCAGCTTAGGGGCAGGGATAATTCAGCCCCAGCATTTT. Translation gives CASSLGAGIIQPQHF.

The chain uses TRBV4-1 and TRBJ1-1; D not resolved. The CDR3 loop spans 14 amino acids. Germline lookup yields CDR1 MGHRA and CDR2 YSYEKL. V gave up 4 bases and J gave up 3 bases, with 12 bases separating them. The CDR3 nucleotides are TGCGCCAGCAGCCCCCCGGGCCGGGACACTGAAGCTTTCTTT. Translating gives CASSPPGRDTEAFF.

As regards this clone: The sample has other DNA sequences that encode this CDR3 too. This chain links TRBV19 with TRBJ2-3, with D perhaps TRBD1 or TRBD2 (6 bases each). V lost 1 base and J lost 4, with 12 bases in between. The CDR3 extends over 15 amino acids. Germline V gene data show CDR1 as LNHDA and CDR2 as SQIVND (reference sequence). The CDR3 DNA is TGTGCCAGTAGTATAGCGGGGGCTGGGGCAGATACGCAGTATTTT. Its translation is CASSIAGAGADTQYF.

The chain links TRBV15 to TRBJ2-3; perhaps TRBD2 as D (6 bases). CDR3 size: 15 residues. CDR1 and CDR2 from the germline V gene are LNHNV and YYDKDF (reference sequence). V lost 1 base to trimming and J lost 0 bases, with 8 bases between them. The CDR3: CATSRAGGSTDTQYF. Here the CDR3 DNA reads TGTGCCACCAGCAGAGCCGGGGGAAGCACAGATACGCAGTATTTT. Drawing the rest from reference TRBV15 and TRBJ2-3, the complete variable domain is DAMVIQNPRYQVTQFGKPVTLSCSQTLNHNVMYWYQQKSSQAPKLLFHYYDKDFNNEADTPDNFQSRRPNTSFCFLDIRSPGLGDTAMYLCATSRAGGSTDTQYFGPGTRLTVL.

The chain recombines TRBV7-2 with TRBJ2-7; D possibly uses TRBD1 or TRBD2 (5 bases each). Germline-derived CDR1 and CDR2 are SGHTA and FQGNSA. This CDR3 is built from 15 residues. With 1 base removed from V and 0 bases from J, the gap between germline ends came to 10 bases. The CDR3, as DNA: TGTGCCAGCAGCTTAGGGGGGACGGGCTCCTACGAGCAGTACTTC. This codes for CASSLGGTGSYEQYF.

The table lists this clone with a count of one. V is TRBV6-5 and J is TRBJ2-7, with D possibly being TRBD1 (6 bases). The CDR3 extends over 15 amino acids. V lost 2 bases and J lost 2, with 13 bases in between. Germline CDR1 is MNHEY and CDR2 is SVGAGI. DNA of the CDR3: TGTGCCAGCAGTTACGTGACAGGCGGAACCTACGAGCAGTACTTC. It specifies CASSYVTGGTYEQYF.

This chain uses TRBV19 with TRBJ1-3, with 7 positions matching TRBD1. The germline V gene encodes CDR1 LNHDA and CDR2 SQIVND (reference sequence). The CDR3 consists of 17 residues. The V and J ends lost 6 bases and 0 bases, in that order; junction bases with no gene match: 11. CDR3 nucleotides: TGTGCCAGTAGGAATTCGGGACAGTCGAGCTCTGGAAACACCATATATTTT. This sequence encodes CASRNSGQSSSGNTIYF.

The V and J genes are TRBV27 and TRBJ1-1, with 8 bases that match TRBD1. Germline loops: CDR1 MNHEY, CDR2 SMNVEV (reference sequence). The CDR3 consists of 16 residues. Trimming cost V 6 bases and J 0 bases; bases outside gene matches: 9. CDR3 residues: CASSWGRGQLNTEAFF. DNA for the CDR3: TGTGCCAGCAGCTGGGGCAGGGGGCAATTGAACACTGAAGCTTTCTTT.

The CDR3 loop reads CASSSGDPQYF. The CDR3 DNA sequence: TGTGCCAGTAGTTCCGGAGACCCCCAGTACTTC. This chain links TRBV19 with TRBJ2-5; D remains ambiguous. The CDR3 runs to 11 residues. CDR1 is LNHDA and CDR2 is SQIVND in the germline V gene (reference sequence). V lost 5 bases, J lost 9 bases, and 10 bases lay in between.